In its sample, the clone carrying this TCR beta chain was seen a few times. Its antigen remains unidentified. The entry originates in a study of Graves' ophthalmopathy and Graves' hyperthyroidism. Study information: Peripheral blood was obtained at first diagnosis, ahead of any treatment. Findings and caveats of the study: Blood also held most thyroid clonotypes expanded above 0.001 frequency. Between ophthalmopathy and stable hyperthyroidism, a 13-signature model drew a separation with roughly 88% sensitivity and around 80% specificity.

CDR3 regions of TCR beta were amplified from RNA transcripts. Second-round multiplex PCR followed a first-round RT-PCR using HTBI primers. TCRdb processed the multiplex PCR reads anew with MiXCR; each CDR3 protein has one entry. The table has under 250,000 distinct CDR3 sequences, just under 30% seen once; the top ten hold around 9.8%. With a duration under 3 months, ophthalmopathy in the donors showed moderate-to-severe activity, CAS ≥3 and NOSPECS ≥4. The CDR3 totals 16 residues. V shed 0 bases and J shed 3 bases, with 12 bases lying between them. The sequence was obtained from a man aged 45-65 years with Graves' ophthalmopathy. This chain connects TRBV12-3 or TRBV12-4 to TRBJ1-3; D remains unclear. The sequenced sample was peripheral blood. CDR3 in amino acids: CASSLALSDSGNTIYF. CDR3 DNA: TGTGCCAGCAGTTTAGCGCTTTCGGATAGTGGAAACACCATATATTTT.